This is a list of T cell receptor beta chains from one sample in a study of Graves' ophthalmopathy and Graves' hyperthyroidism. TCRdb called the multiplex PCR reads again in MiXCR, with one record for every CDR3 protein. The sample has hundreds of thousands of distinct CDR3 sequences, 35% to 50% seen once. The sample taken for sequencing was peripheral blood. These TCRs come from an adult man with Graves' ophthalmopathy. Both conserved end residues are part of each CDR3. D genes are given only for firm matches. Clone size appears in some rows only: once, few, many, or a class for an expanded clone.

CASSLHRSYEQYF TGTGCCAGCAGCTTACACAGATCCTACGAGCAGTACTTC - - TRBJ2-7 TRBV11-2
CASSLGSRGNYGYTF TGTGCCAGCAGCTTAGGGAGTCGAGGAAACTATGGCTACACCTTC - - TRBJ1-2 TRBV11-2
CASSLDRMVMNTEAFF TGTGCCAGCAGCTTAGATAGGATGGTGATGAACACTGAAGCTTTCTTT many - TRBJ1-1 TRBV11-2
CASSTDGIYGYTF TGTGCCAGCAGCACCGACGGAATCTATGGCTACACCTTC many - TRBJ1-2 TRBV14
CARGDLNTGELFF TGTGCCAGGGGGGACTTGAACACCGGGGAGCTGTTTTTT many - TRBJ2-2 TRBV2
CASSYGRATYNSPLHF TGTGCCAGCAGTTACGGGAGGGCGACCTATAATTCACCCCTCCACTTT many - TRBJ1-6 TRBV2
CSVEGGERGNGEQYF TGCAGCGTTGAAGGAGGGGAACGTGGAAACGGCGAGCAGTACTTC many - TRBJ2-7 TRBV29-1
CASNQDSRGYTF TGTGCCAGCAACCAGGACAGCCGGGGCTACACCTTC many - TRBJ1-2 TRBV2
CASSQGGGRTFYEQYF TGTGCCAGCAGCCAAGGGGGTGGGCGGACTTTCTACGAGCAGTACTTC - - TRBJ2-7 TRBV11-2
CASGLGLGDEQYF TGTGCTAGTGGTTTGGGCCTGGGGGACGAGCAGTACTTC - - TRBJ2-7 TRBV12-5
CARSGGGFYEQYF TGTGCTAGATCCGGGGGGGGGTTCTACGAGCAGTACTTC - TRBD2 TRBJ2-7 TRBV2
CASSISAGQGPNQPQHF TGTGCCAGTAGTATTTCTGCGGGACAGGGGCCCAATCAGCCCCAGCATTTT - TRBD1 TRBJ1-5 TRBV19
CASSYSRTGTGTGGYTF TGTGCCAGCAGTTACTCGAGAACCGGGACAGGGACGGGCGGCTACACCTTC - TRBD1 TRBJ1-2 TRBV6-2/TRBV6-3
CSARDRWILGETQYF TGCAGTGCTAGAGACAGGTGGATCCTGGGGGAGACCCAGTACTTC - - TRBJ2-5 TRBV20-1
CASSYSSTGDEQYF TGTGCCAGCAGTTACTCTTCCACAGGGGACGAGCAGTACTTC - TRBD1 TRBJ2-7 TRBV6-5
CSARTGGGYGYTF TGCAGTGCGAGGACAGGGGGAGGCTATGGCTACACCTTC - TRBD1 TRBJ1-2 TRBV20-1
CSARTGWWEAFF TGCAGTGCCAGGACAGGGTGGTGGGAAGCTTTCTTT - TRBD1 TRBJ1-1 TRBV20-1
CASSPRTSGTGELFF TGTGCCAGCAGCCCTCGCACTAGCGGCACCGGGGAGCTGTTTTTT many TRBD2 TRBJ2-2 TRBV25-1